Listed below are T cell receptor beta chains from one sample, sequenced in a study of sequential checkpoint blockade in melanoma. Produced via immunoSEQ multiplex PCR; TCRdb's table is partial and in-frame only. The data show 9,500 to 15,000 clones, around 83% seen once. The sequenced sample was CD8+ T cells sorted from blood (inferred from file names), obtained from a patient given nivolumab and ipilimumab in sequence. These receptors all stem from a human donor with melanoma. The CDR3 runs from the conserved cysteine through the conserved F or W. The D gene is left open where the match is weak. Part of the rows lack a size; the others show once, few, many or a class for expanded clones.

size	V	J	D	DNA	CDR3
once	TRBV4-3	TRBJ2-3	-	TGCGCCAGCAGCCAAGTGGAGACGGGGTTCGGCACAGATACGCAGTATTTT	CASSQVETGFGTDTQYF
-	TRBV30	TRBJ2-7	TRBD1	TGTGCCTGGAGCCACGGACAGGGCGGCTACGAGCAGTACTTC	CAWSHGQGGYEQYF
-	TRBV7-9	TRBJ2-5	-	TGTGCCAGCAGCTTAAGGGCAGGGTTGCAAGAGACCCAGTACTTC	CASSLRAGLQETQYF
-	TRBV27	TRBJ2-7	-	TGTGCCAGCATTTCTTTAGCTGGGGCTACCTACGAGCAGTACTTC	CASISLAGATYEQYF
once	TRBV7-2	TRBJ2-2	TRBD1	TGTGCCAGCAGCTTAGTACCAGGGGGCATAGGCACCGGGGAGCTGTTTTTT	CASSLVPGGIGTGELFF
-	TRBV9	TRBJ2-3	TRBD2	TGTGCCAGCAGCGCATCAGGGGAACCAACTAGCGGGGGGTTATACAGCACAGATACGCAGTATTTT	CASSASGEPTSGGLYSTDTQYF
-	TRBV7-3	TRBJ2-1	TRBD2	TGTGCCAGCAGCTTTGTAGCGGGGGTAGTCAATGAGCAGTTCTTC	CASSFVAGVVNEQFF
-	TRBV7-9	TRBJ1-1	-	TGTGCCAGCAGCCCACGGAGTATGAACACTGAAGCTTTCTTT	CASSPRSMNTEAFF
-	TRBV7-6	TRBJ2-1	TRBD1	TGTGCCAGCAGCCTCGGCCGGGACAGGGGGTACAATGAGCAGTTCTTC	CASSLGRDRGYNEQFF
-	TRBV5-4	TRBJ1-6	TRBD1	TGTGCCAGCAGCCAAGATGAGACAGGGTGGGCACCCCTCCACTTT	CASSQDETGWAPLHF
-	TRBV9	TRBJ1-2	TRBD1	TGTGCCAGCGGCTACCGACAGGGCAGGGATGGCTACACCTTC	CASGYRQGRDGYTF
-	TRBV13	TRBJ2-2	TRBD2	TGTGCCAGCAGCTTAGGTAGCGGGGGAGCGAACACCGGGGAGCTGTTTTTT	CASSLGSGGANTGELFF
-	TRBV4-3	TRBJ2-7	-	TGCGCCAGCAGCCCAGGGACACAGGGCCCCTACGAGCAGTACTTC	CASSPGTQGPYEQYF
-	TRBV21-1	TRBJ1-2	-	TGTGCCAGCAGGGACCCATGGGAGGGGACAGGGCATGTCGGGGGCGGCTACACCTTC	CASRDPWEGTGHVGGGYTF
few	TRBV5-8	TRBJ1-2	-	TGTGCCAGCAGCTTAGTCGGGGGGGCTGGAGATGGCTACACCTTC	CASSLVGGAGDGYTF
few	TRBV28	TRBJ1-3	TRBD1	TGTGCCAGCATAGGGACAGTCGGGAACACCATATATTTT	CASIGTVGNTIYF
-	TRBV6-6	TRBJ1-1	TRBD1	TGTGCCAGCAGTTACCGGGACAGTTACACTGAAGCTTTCTTT	CASSYRDSYTEAFF
-	TRBV4-3	TRBJ2-7	-	TGCGCCAGCAGCCAAGATGGGGACACTACCTACGAGCAGTACTTC	CASSQDGDTTYEQYF
-	TRBV7-2	TRBJ2-7	-	TGTGCCAGCAGCCAGGGGAGGGAACAGGGCGGCTACGAGCAGTACTTC	CASSQGREQGGYEQYF
-	TRBV4-1	TRBJ1-1	-	TGCGCCAGCAGCCAGGCGGGCGGCCTTATAACTGAAGCTTTCTTT	CASSQAGGLITEAFF
-	TRBV5-6	TRBJ2-7	TRBD1	TGTGCCAGCAGCCCGGGACAGATCTCCAACGAGCAGTACTTC	CASSPGQISNEQYF
-	TRBV9	TRBJ1-2	-	TGTGCCAGCAGGGCGGGATGGGGCTACACCTTC	CASRAGWGYTF
-	TRBV10-3	TRBJ2-7	-	TGTGCCATCAGGCAGAAATACGAGCAGTACTTC	CAIRQKYEQYF
-	TRBV5-8	TRBJ2-7	-	TGCGCCAGCAGCCAAGCGGAGCTCGAAGGGGAGCAGTACTTC	CASSQAELEGEQYF
-	TRBV27	TRBJ1-2	TRBD1	TGTGCCACCAAATTAACAGGGGTTGGTGGCTACACCTTC	CATKLTGVGGYTF
few	TRBV19	TRBJ2-7	TRBD2	TGTGCCAGTAGTAAAATACCCCGGGGGGGCCACGAGCAGTACTTC	CASSKIPRGGHEQYF
-	TRBV7-6	TRBJ1-1	-	TGTGCCAGCAGCCCTCGGAGGGCTTCCAACCCTGAAGCTTTCTTT	CASSPRRASNPEAFF
-	TRBV5-8	TRBJ2-7	-	TGTGCCAGCAGCTTGGCCTTTGACAACGACGAGCAGTACTTC	CASSLAFDNDEQYF
-	TRBV14	TRBJ1-2	-	TGTGCCAGCAGCCAAGGGGGGCTTGGTGGCTACACCTTC	CASSQGGLGGYTF
-	TRBV6-5	TRBJ2-1	-	TGTGCCAGCAGTACATGGCCCAGGGATGGTGAGCAGTTCTTC	CASSTWPRDGEQFF
-	TRBV2	TRBJ2-7	-	TGTGCCAGCAGAGCCCAGCGAAACTACGAGCAGTACTTC	CASRAQRNYEQYF
-	TRBV5-6	TRBJ2-7	TRBD1	TGTGCCAGCAGCCCGGGACAGATCTCCAACGAGCAGTACTTC	CASSPGQISNEQYF
-	TRBV11-2	TRBJ2-7	-	TGTGCCAGCAGCTTAGCCGGGGGAGGATTTCGAGAAGACGAGCAGTACTTC	CASSLAGGGFREDEQYF
-	TRBV4-1	TRBJ2-1	-	TGCGCCAGCAGCCAAGATGTCCCGTCCTACAATGAGCAGTTCTTC	CASSQDVPSYNEQFF
-	TRBV29-1	TRBJ2-5	TRBD1	TGCAGCGTTGTGCAACAGGGGAGAGACCAGTACTTC	CSVVQQGRDQYF
few	TRBV5-8	TRBJ1-1	TRBD1	TGTGCCAGCGGACCCGGGACAGGGAACACTGAAGCTTTCTTT	CASGPGTGNTEAFF
-	TRBV5-1	TRBJ2-6	-	TGCGCCAGCAGCTTGGTGGAACAGGGTAGGCTTCTCTCTGGGGCCAACGTCCTGACTTTC	CASSLVEQGRLLSGANVLTF
-	TRBV7-9	TRBJ1-2	-	TGCGCCAGCAGCCAAGATCGGGAGGGGAACTATGGCTACACCTTC	CASSQDREGNYGYTF
-	TRBV7-9	TRBJ2-7	-	TGTGCCAGCAGCAACATTAGGACTGCGAGCTCCTACGAGCAGTACTTC	CASSNIRTASSYEQYF
-	TRBV7-2	TRBJ1-5	TRBD1	TGTGCCAGCAGCTTAGAGGGGGCAGGGGGGAGCAATCAGCCCCAGCATTTT	CASSLEGAGGSNQPQHF
-	TRBV29-1	TRBJ2-7	TRBD1	TGCAGCGTAGGGGTGGGACAGGGAGCGTACGAGCAGTACTTC	CSVGVGQGAYEQYF
-	TRBV27	TRBJ2-2	-	TGTGCCAGCAGTTTTTCGTTCGCGAACACCGGGGAGCTGTTTTTT	CASSFSFANTGELFF
-	TRBV11-3	TRBJ2-5	-	TGTGCCAGCAGCTTACCAGGGGCCGTCACAGAGACCCAGTACTTC	CASSLPGAVTETQYF